The next 24 T cell receptor beta chains were all read from a single sample in a study of control samples from healthy donors and cancer patients (dated by TCRdb to about 2020). Receptors were amplified or captured by the immunoSEQ multiplex PCR assay. TCRdb provides this immuneACCESS table in a form limited to in-frame rearrangements. Some clones are lacking; in checked studies, under half of them reflect an unresolved V gene, and why the rest are absent is not known. This sample has over 200,000 clones in its table, and around 79% of those were observed once. The top ten constitute less than 15% of the sample. Sequencing was performed on PBMCs. The receptors derive from a woman aged 55 to 70 with lung cancer.

The rearrangement joins TRBV4-2 to TRBJ2-5, with a weak D call TRBD1 (5 bases). The germline V and J ends were trimmed by 0 bases and 1 base, with 9 bases remaining between them. This CDR3 is built from 15 residues. Per the germline V gene, CDR1 is LGHNA and CDR2 is YNFKEQ. Here the CDR3 reads CASSQEQELQETQYF. DNA of the CDR3: TGTGCCAGCAGCCAAGAACAGGAGCTCCAAGAGACCCAGTACTTC.

The chain uses TRBV18 and TRBJ2-2; 11 bases agree with TRBD2. V gave up 6 bases and J gave up 1 base; unmatched junction bases: 4. CDR3 length equals 16 residues. Germline CDR1 and CDR2: KGHSH and LQKENI. CDR3 loop: CASSPGLAGNTGELFF. In nucleotides, the CDR3 is TGTGCCAGCTCCCCCGGACTAGCGGGGAACACCGGGGAGCTGTTTTTT.

The chain recombines TRBV18 with TRBJ1-1; 11 bases line up with TRBD1. Germline lookup yields CDR1 KGHSH and CDR2 LQKENI. V lost 3 bases, J lost 7 bases, and 4 bases stayed unmatched. The CDR3 totals 14 residues. The CDR3, as DNA: TGTGCCAGCTCACCGGAGGGACAGGGGGTTGAAGCTTTCTTT. Its translation is CASSPEGQGVEAFF.

The gene calls are TRBV2 and TRBJ1-4, with D possibly matching TRBD1 (5 bases). The germline V and J ends were trimmed by 6 bases and 2 bases, with 10 bases remaining between them. This CDR3 has 14 residues. CDR1 is SNHLY, CDR2 FYNNEI, per germline. CDR3 residues: CASREQATNEKLFF. The CDR3 DNA is TGTGCCAGCAGGGAACAGGCGACTAATGAAAAACTGTTTTTT.

In its sample, this clone was seen a few times. This chain links TRBV5-1 with TRBJ1-2; D is perhaps TRBD1 (5 bases). The CDR3 has 15 residues. Germline CDR1 is SGHRS and CDR2 is YFSETQ. Trimming pared 1 base from V and 6 bases from J, leaving 16 bases between. Here the CDR3 reads CASSLPGTGRDGYTF. Written as DNA, the CDR3 is TGCGCCAGCAGCTTGCCGGGGACGGGGAGAGATGGCTACACCTTC.

J is TRBJ2-3 and V is TRBV27; a possible D gene is TRBD1 (6 bases). CDR1 is MNHEY and CDR2 is SMNVEV in the germline V gene (reference sequence). The CDR3 sequence is 14 residues long. V was shortened by 6 bases and J by 2 bases, with 12 bases between the two germline ends. DNA for the CDR3: TGTGCCAGCAGGAGAAAGGGGGACACAGATACGCAGTATTTT. Its protein product is CASRRKGDTDTQYF.

This sequence joins TRBV5-1 and TRBJ1-3, with a possible D match to TRBD1 (6 bases). V lost 4 bases and J 0 bases, leaving 14 bases between the germline ends. The CDR3 sequence is 16 residues long. CDR1 and CDR2 (germline): SGHRS, YFSETQ. The CDR3 DNA reads as TGCGCCAGCAGCGCCAACCCAGGGGACTCTGGAAACACCATATATTTT. This codes for CASSANPGDSGNTIYF.

The V call is TRBV5-1, the J call TRBJ2-5; possibly TRBD2 for D (6 bases). This CDR3 is 15 amino acids long. Looked up from germline, CDR1 is SGHRS and CDR2 is YFSETQ. V gave up 4 bases and J gave up 4 bases, with 17 bases separating them. The CDR3 spells CASSPVAGRSETQYF. CDR3 bases: TGCGCCAGCAGCCCTGTCGCGGGGCGTTCAGAGACCCAGTACTTC.

This clone was counted a single time. The genes are TRBV5-8 and TRBJ2-1, with TRBD2 matching over 15 bases. This CDR3 is 16 amino acids long. Germline V gives CDR1 SGHTS, CDR2 YDEGEE. V shed 0 bases and J 12 bases; nucleotides not matched to a gene: 7. CDR3 DNA: TGTGCCAGCAGCTTGGCCGGGACTAGCGGGGGGTACGCGCAGTTCTTC. This encodes CASSLAGTSGGYAQFF.

V is TRBV28 and J is TRBJ2-7; the match to TRBD1 covers 10 bases. J lost 2 bases, V lost 6 bases, and 4 bases had no gene match. The germline CDR1 and CDR2 sequences are MDHEN and SYDVKM. This CDR3 spans 14 amino acids. This CDR3 is CASRRTGGAYEQYF. CDR3 coding DNA: TGTGCCAGCAGGAGGACAGGGGGGGCCTACGAGCAGTACTTC.

The DNA for the CDR3 is TGTGCCAGTAGTCGCGTCACGCCAGGGAAGCTGGATGGCTACACCTTC. Residues: CASSRVTPGKLDGYTF. The chain is built from TRBV19 and TRBJ1-2; D perhaps matches TRBD1 (5 bases). V lost 5 bases to trimming and J lost 6 bases, with 22 bases between them. Germline assignment: CDR1 LNHDA and CDR2 SQIVND (reference sequence). This CDR3 contains 16 residues. The full variable domain, with the rest looked up from reference TRBV19 and TRBJ1-2, is DGGITQSPKYLFRKEGQNVTLSCEQNLNHDAMYWYRQDPGQGLRLIYYSQIVNDFQKGDIAEGYSVSREKKESFPLTVTSAQKNPTAFYLCASSRVTPGKLDGYTFGSGTRLTVV.

The chain links TRBV4-1 to TRBJ1-2; 8 positions agree with TRBD1. There are 15 residues in the CDR3. V was clipped by 1 base and J by 4 bases; unmatched bases: 5. CDR1 is MGHRA, CDR2 YSYEKL, per germline. CDR3 coding DNA: TGCGCCAGCAGCCAAGTTAGCGGACAGGGCTATGGCTACACCTTC. This encodes CASSQVSGQGYGYTF.

V is TRBV9 and J is TRBJ2-6; D remains ambiguous. CDR1 is SGDLS and CDR2 is YYNGEE in the germline V gene. V shed 4 bases and J shed 6 bases, with 11 bases lying between them. The CDR3 totals 14 residues. CDR3 in DNA: TGTGCCAGCAGCCCCCGGCCCCAGGCCAACGTCCTGACTTTC. Protein: CASSPRPQANVLTF.

The genes are TRBV18 and TRBJ2-2, with 10 positions matching TRBD2. The germline gives CDR1 KGHSH, CDR2 LQKENI. Trimming removed 3 bases from V and 4 bases from J; junction bases left unmatched: 5. The CDR3 has 16 residues. CDR3 DNA sequence: TGTGCCAGCTCACCCGACAGCGGGGGGGCCACCGGGGAGCTGTTTTTT. Its protein product is CASSPDSGGATGELFF.

In its sample, this clone was seen once. The gene calls are TRBV2 and TRBJ1-6; 7 positions match TRBD1. Germline CDR1 reads SNHLY; CDR2 reads FYNNEI. The CDR3 is made up of 16 amino acids. V lost 6 bases to trimming and J lost 5 bases; unmatched junction nucleotides: 10. The CDR3 spells CASRRDRAGNNSPLHF. CDR3 coding DNA: TGTGCCAGCAGGAGAGACAGGGCGGGGAATAATTCACCCCTCCACTTT.

V usage is TRBV4-1 and J usage is TRBJ2-6, with D possibly matching TRBD1 (5 bases). Germline V gives CDR1 MGHRA, CDR2 YSYEKL. Trimming shortened V by 0 bases and J by 2 bases, and 17 bases separated the two germline ends. This CDR3 spans 19 amino acids. The CDR3 DNA is TGCGCCAGCAGCCAAGATGGGGCGGTTAGGTTCACTGGGGCCAACGTCCTGACTTTC. This codes for CASSQDGAVRFTGANVLTF.

The CDR3 here is CASSVGQGTYSNQPQHF. CDR3 DNA sequence: TGTGCCAGCAGTGTAGGCCAGGGAACATATAGCAATCAGCCCCAGCATTTT. The gene calls are TRBV2 and TRBJ1-5, with D possibly matching TRBD1 (5 bases). V gave up 4 bases and J gave up 0 bases, with 16 bases separating them. The CDR3 length is 17 residues. Looked up from germline, CDR1 is SNHLY and CDR2 is FYNNEI.

This clone appeared a single time. This chain joins TRBV7-9 and TRBJ1-5; no clear D. Deletions cut 2 bases from V and 8 bases from J, with 7 bases between. Germline V gene data show CDR1 as SEHNR and CDR2 as FQNEAQ (reference sequence). This CDR3 region has 12 residues. CDR3: CASSLSVEPQHF. CDR3 sequence (DNA): TGTGCCAGCAGCTTAAGTGTGGAGCCCCAGCATTTT.

This chain joins TRBV19 and TRBJ1-5; tentative D call: TRBD1 (5 bases). CDR1 LNHDA and CDR2 SQIVND come from the germline V gene (reference sequence). V was clipped by 1 base and J by 2 bases, with 12 bases between them. This CDR3 region has 16 residues. The chain's CDR3 is CASSIGGVSGNQPQHF. Written as DNA, the CDR3 is TGTGCCAGTAGTATAGGGGGGGTAAGCGGCAATCAGCCCCAGCATTTT. Full variable domain (outside the CDR3, taken from reference TRBV19 and TRBJ1-5): DGGITQSPKYLFRKEGQNVTLSCEQNLNHDAMYWYRQDPGQGLRLIYYSQIVNDFQKGDIAEGYSVSREKKESFPLTVTSAQKNPTAFYLCASSIGGVSGNQPQHFGDGTRLSIL.

V is TRBV6-5 and J is TRBJ2-3, with D possibly matching TRBD2 (5 bases). V dropped 5 bases and J dropped 0 bases, with 12 bases sitting between them. The CDR3 extends over 15 amino acids. Germline V gene lookup returns CDR1 MNHEY and CDR2 SVGAGI. As DNA, the CDR3 is TGTGCCAGCAGTAGCCGGGATTCTAGCACAGATACGCAGTATTTT. The encoded protein is CASSSRDSSTDTQYF.

The J gene is TRBJ2-7, the V gene TRBV2; 7 bases fit TRBD1. The germline V gene encodes CDR1 SNHLY and CDR2 FYNNEI. This CDR3 region has 15 residues. V dropped 6 bases and J dropped 0; count of bases not matched to a gene: 8. The DNA for the CDR3 is TGTGCCAGCAGAGCGGACAGGACTCTCTCCTACGAGCAGTACTTC. This codes for CASRADRTLSYEQYF. Combining the CDR3 with reference TRBV2 and TRBJ2-7 gives the whole variable domain EPEVTQTPSHQVTQMGQEVILRCVPISNHLYFYWYRQILGQKVEFLVSFYNNEISEKSEIFDDQFSVERPDGSNFTLKIRSTKLEDSAMYFCASRADRTLSYEQYFGPGTRLTVT.

This chain uses TRBV19 with TRBJ1-2; the D is unclear. V was trimmed by 0 bases and J by 2 bases, leaving 4 bases between them. The CDR3 has 13 residues. In germline, CDR1 is LNHDA, CDR2 SQIVND (reference sequence). CDR3 residues: CASSIELNYGYTF. The DNA of the CDR3 is TGTGCCAGTAGTATAGAACTAAACTATGGCTACACCTTC. The whole variable domain, remainder taken from reference TRBV19 and TRBJ1-2, is DGGITQSPKYLFRKEGQNVTLSCEQNLNHDAMYWYRQDPGQGLRLIYYSQIVNDFQKGDIAEGYSVSREKKESFPLTVTSAQKNPTAFYLCASSIELNYGYTFGSGTRLTVV.

In DNA, the CDR3 is TGCGCCAGCAGCTTGATGGGTTCAACGGGCGAGCAGTACTTC. It encodes CASSLMGSTGEQYF. V is TRBV5-1 and J is TRBJ2-7, with D uncertain. CDR1 is SGHRS, CDR2 YFSETQ, per germline. Trimming left V 1 base short and J 6 bases short, with 14 bases between. The CDR3 length is 14 residues.

The V and J genes are TRBV2 and TRBJ1-2; 8 bases align to TRBD1. Trimming removed 6 bases from V and 5 bases from J; junction bases left unmatched: 8. There are 14 residues in the CDR3. Germline lookup yields CDR1 SNHLY and CDR2 FYNNEI. The CDR3 nucleotides read TGTGCCAGCAGCGAACAGGGGGATGAATATGGCTACACCTTC. Translated: CASSEQGDEYGYTF. The whole variable domain, filled in from reference TRBV2 and TRBJ1-2, reads EPEVTQTPSHQVTQMGQEVILRCVPISNHLYFYWYRQILGQKVEFLVSFYNNEISEKSEIFDDQFSVERPDGSNFTLKIRSTKLEDSAMYFCASSEQGDEYGYTFGSGTRLTVV.